The 13 T cell receptor beta chains in this list originate from one sample, sequenced in a study of blood T cells in healthy people across ages (dated by TCRdb to between 2014 and 2016). Libraries were prepared through 5' RACE. The sequencing machine was an Illumina HiSeq 2500. A second PCR of roughly 7 to 12 cycles was performed with a sample-barcoded 5' primer and a J-beta primer mix. TCRdb reanalyzed the raw reads on its own, using fastp at Q25 for trimming and MiXCR for clone calling, and kept in-frame beta chains. Entries are consolidated by CDR3 protein sequence, retaining the most common genes and DNA. This sample comprises 550,000 to 700,000 distinct CDR3 sequences, 27% of them detected only once. Under 20% of the sample goes to the ten largest clones. The sequenced material came from blood. The receptors were sampled from a woman between 70 and 85 years old in good health.

The rearrangement uses TRBV2 and TRBJ1-1, with D possibly being TRBD1 (5 bases). Germline CDR1 SNHLY, CDR2 FYNNEI. The CDR3 has 15 amino acids. V lost 2 bases and J 1 base, leaving 11 bases between the germline ends. The CDR3 protein is CASSESGDRNTEAFF. DNA of the CDR3: TGTGCCAGCAGTGAAAGTGGGGACCGGAACACTGAAGCTTTCTTT.

V and J are TRBV20-1 and TRBJ1-3; 7 nucleotides align to TRBD1. The junction had 3 bases not matched to a gene; V was cut back by 3 bases and J by 1 base. Germline V CDR1 and CDR2: DFQATT, SNEGSKA (reference sequence). The CDR3 spans 14 residues. As DNA, the CDR3 is TGCAGTGCTAGGGACAGGAGATCTGGAAACACCATATATTTT. Protein sequence: CSARDRRSGNTIYF.

This chain links TRBV13 with TRBJ2-5; TRBD1 aligns across 8 bases. CDR3 length: 14 amino acids. V lost 5 bases, J lost 3 bases, and 5 bases stayed unmatched. CDR1 is PRHDT and CDR2 is FYEKMQ in the germline V gene (reference sequence). This CDR3 reads CASSPPDREETQYF. CDR3 coding DNA: TGTGCCAGCAGCCCCCCGGACAGGGAAGAGACCCAGTACTTC. Full variable domain (remainder filled in from reference TRBV13 and TRBJ2-5): AAGVIQSPRHLIKEKRETATLKCYPIPRHDTVYWYQQGPGQDPQFLISFYEKMQSDKGSIPDRFSAQQFSDYHSELNMSSLELGDSALYFCASSPPDREETQYFGPGTRLLVL.

This clonotype occurred a few times. The chain is built from TRBV2 and TRBJ2-5; D might be TRBD1 (6 bases). The J call is doubtful: the DNA matches TRBJ2-1 better. This CDR3 region has 13 residues. Germline lookup yields CDR1 SNHLY and CDR2 FYNNEI. Here the CDR3 reads CASSENFGTEQFF. CDR3 nucleotide sequence: TGTGCCAGCAGTGAAAATTTCGGGACAGAGCAGTTCTTC.

The chain recombines TRBV11-2 with TRBJ2-5, with D maybe TRBD2 (6 bases). The DNA end is a closer match to TRBJ2-7, so the J assignment may be wrong. The CDR3 has 16 amino acids. The germline gives CDR1 SGHAT, CDR2 FQNNGV. CDR3 sequence (DNA): TGTGCCAGCAGCTTAGAAAACCCGCGGGGAGGCTACGAGCAGTACTTC. This translates into CASSLENPRGGYEQYF.

Concerning this clonotype itself: At one end, the junction sequence differs from germline, possibly due to a read error. The chain has TRBV4-2 and TRBJ2-5; D might be TRBD2 (6 bases). CDR1 is LGHNA, CDR2 YNFKEQ, per germline. The CDR3 has 14 amino acids. The CDR3 sequence is CASSQDPGVETRYF. The CDR3 DNA sequence: TGTGCCAGCAGCCAAGACCCGGGGGTGGAGACCCGGTACTTC.

In this sample, this clonotype turned up a few times. The gene calls are TRBV7-2 and TRBJ2-5, with D perhaps assigned TRBD1 or TRBD2 (5 bases each). The CDR3 loop spans 14 amino acids. Trimming stripped 0 bases from V and 5 bases from J, with 10 bases between. CDR1 is SGHTA and CDR2 is FQGNSA in the germline V gene. CDR3 DNA sequence: TGTGCCAGCAGCTTAGCGGGGCGGAGGGAGACCCAGTACTTC. Translating it yields CASSLAGRRETQYF.

This clonotype came up many times. V is TRBV5-6 and J is TRBJ1-6; 8 nucleotides match TRBD1. J lost 1 base, V lost 4 bases, and 10 bases had no gene match. The germline V gene encodes CDR1 SGHDT and CDR2 YYEEEE. CDR3 length: 18 residues. CDR3 nucleotides: TGTGCCAGCAGCGTTACAGGGGGAAGAGGGTCCTATAATTCACCCCTCCACTTT. Protein product: CASSVTGGRGSYNSPLHF.

V is TRBV30 and J is TRBJ1-1; 7 bases fit TRBD1. The germline CDR1 and CDR2 sequences are GTSNPN and SVGIG (reference sequence). The V gene end was trimmed by 3 bases and the J gene end by 4 bases; junction bases not matched to a gene: 8. The length of the CDR3 is 14 residues. The CDR3 sequence: CAWSTDRRGTEAFF. The CDR3 nucleotides are TGTGCCTGGAGCACGGACAGGAGGGGCACTGAAGCTTTCTTT.

V gene TRBV6-5 combines with J gene TRBJ2-1; D gene unclear. Trimming stripped 6 bases from V and 7 bases from J, with 10 bases between. CDR1 and CDR2 from the germline V gene are MNHEY and SVGAGI. The CDR3 sequence is 12 residues long. The CDR3 DNA is TGTGCCAGCAGGGCAACTTGGAATGAGCAGTTCTTC. Residues: CASRATWNEQFF.

There are a few counts of this clonotype. The CDR3 sequence: CASSSNPGQGETQYF. CDR3 DNA sequence: TGTGCCAGCTCATCTAACCCGGGACAGGGTGAGACCCAGTACTTC. V usage is TRBV18 and J usage is TRBJ2-5; 9 bases match TRBD1. The CDR3 totals 15 residues. Trimming cost V 5 bases and J 5 bases; bases outside gene matches: 9. Per the germline V gene, CDR1 is KGHSH and CDR2 is LQKENI.

This clonotype was counted only a few times. The chain combines TRBV2 with TRBJ2-5; maybe TRBD1 (6 bases). This CDR3 has 14 amino acids. Trimming removed 6 bases at V and 4 bases at J, with 15 bases between. Per the germline V gene, CDR1 is SNHLY and CDR2 is FYNNEI. The CDR3 sequence: CASSVAGAIETQYF. The CDR3 nucleotides are TGTGCCAGCAGCGTCGCAGGGGCTATAGAGACCCAGTACTTC.

This clonotype was detected only a few times. The V call is TRBV20-1, the J call TRBJ1-2; D gene ambiguous. From germline, CDR1 is DFQATT and CDR2 SNEGSKA (reference sequence). V gave up 2 bases and J gave up 4 bases, with 17 bases separating them. This CDR3 is 15 amino acids long. The CDR3 region is CSARRVLIGSYGYTF. CDR3 coding DNA: TGCAGTGCTAGACGTGTCCTGATAGGATCCTATGGCTACACCTTC.